Included here is one T cell receptor (beta chain) sequence, with context. No antigen is known for it. The input lacks base qualities; no much larger clone sits a single base away. This sample was taken from a study of T-cell memory formation after mild COVID-19 (dated by TCRdb to the early 2020s). For the wider study: TCR sequence clusters from the two donors were largely donor specific. In two donors, T-cell clones that expanded and contracted after mild COVID-19 were followed by sequencing TCRalpha and TCRbeta repertoires longitudinally. The cohort comprised two young, previously healthy adult volunteers, one female and one male.

Ficoll-Paque density gradient centrifugation was used to isolate PBMCs. General study outcomes and caveats: Contracting CD4+ clones turned up mainly in the CM and EM memory subsets, whereas EMRA was where CD8+ clones were enriched. From day 15 to 85, contracting clones showed balanced CD4/CD8 phenotypes, whereas a second wave of clones that expanded from day 15 to 37 leaned towards CD4+. The detection of some responding clones in pre-infection memory suggests that pre-existing cross-reactive memory T cells joined the SARS-CoV-2 response. Whether the second-wave clones peaking on day 37 were SARS-CoV-2 specific was not confirmed. Only a couple of mild cases were covered in the study, and larger cohorts including severe cases with pre-infection samples were considered necessary.

Spanning cysteine to phenylalanine, the CDR3 consists of 15 amino acids. Here the CDR3 DNA is all that survives: 45 bases in frame from base 1. At the junction V is shortened by 3 bases and J by 2 bases, with 13 bases in between. TCRdb lists the instrument as Illumina NovaSeq 6000. Using 5'RACE with constant-segment primers, TCRalpha and TCRbeta cDNA libraries were constructed, with sample barcodes and unique molecular identifiers added in the process. RNA was extracted from every sample with Trizol reagent. Library amplification was performed in two PCR steps, and a second sample barcode and Illumina TruSeq adapters were introduced in the second step. The libraries were sequenced on an Illumina NovaSeq using 2 x 150 bp paired-end reads. The published analysis was carried out like this. The reads were demultiplexed and collapsed into UMI-guided consensus sequences using migec v1.2.7. Using mixcr v2.1.11, UMI consensuses were aligned to TRA and TRB V and J templates and then assembled into clonotypes. Expanded or contracted clonotypes were those called significant by both edgeR and NoisET, with noise models trained on biological replicates. For edgeR calls, the thresholds were a false discovery rate-adjusted p below 0.01 and a log2 fold-change of 1. As an exploratory analysis of dynamics, max-normalized trajectories of the 1000 most abundant clonotypes were examined with PCA combined with hierarchical clustering. Separately sequenced CD4+ and CD8+ repertoires were used to assign the CD4 or CD8 phenotype of responding clones. TCRdb trimmed public reads at Q25 via fastp, called clones via MiXCR and kept in-frame beta chains. Rows merge per CDR3 protein into single entries with the most common DNA and genes. These V and J calls derive from TCRdb rather than the authors' analysis. A total of about 400,000 distinct CDR3 sequences appear in this sample, more than 20% of them only once. Roughly 14% of the sample goes to the ten largest clones.

The source of this sequence is an adult woman who had mild COVID-19 (a few samples of this study predate the infection). The sample titles of this study are shuffled in the database, so cell type and time point are left out; the donor was told from shared clones. The sample comprised PBMCs or a T cell subset sorted from them (not recorded which). The sequence is built from TRBV12-3 or TRBV12-4 and TRBJ2-5; a tentative D call is TRBD2 (6 bases match). The CDR3 loop reads CASSLYGRVQETQYF. The nucleotides read TGTGCCAGCAGTTTGTACGGGAGAGTTCAAGAGACCCAGTACTTC.